The 20 T cell receptor beta chains reported below all come from one sample, sequenced in a study of blood T cells in healthy people across ages. The authors ran a second PCR of roughly 6 to 12 cycles using a sample-barcoded 5' primer and a J-beta primer mix. TCRdb reanalysed the 5' RACE reads using MiXCR and keeps one entry per CDR3 protein. The sample has fewer than 2 million distinct CDR3 sequences, 39% seen once. The sequenced material came from blood. Source of these receptors: a human donor in good health.

The table lists this clonotype with a few counts. The chain combines TRBV4-1 with TRBJ1-1; tentatively, D is TRBD1 (5 bases). Germline lookup yields CDR1 MGHRA and CDR2 YSYEKL. There are 15 residues in the CDR3. Trimming shortened V by 3 bases and J by 0 bases, and 11 bases separated the two germline ends. CDR3 nucleotide sequence: TGCGCCAGCAGCCAGGGGACGGGGTTGAACACTGAAGCTTTCTTT. Translating gives CASSQGTGLNTEAFF.

The V call is TRBV7-9, the J call TRBJ1-1; D remains unclear. Germline V gene data show CDR1 as SEHNR and CDR2 as FQNEAQ (reference sequence). The CDR3 covers 14 residues. V was pared by 0 bases and J by 9 bases, with 14 bases between. CDR3 in amino acids: CASSLAREGAQAFF. In DNA form, the CDR3 reads TGTGCCAGCAGCTTAGCGCGGGAGGGTGCTCAAGCTTTCTTT.

This clonotype was found a few times. The rearrangement joins TRBV20-1 to TRBJ2-1; TRBD1 is a possible D gene (6 bases). The germline CDR1 and CDR2 sequences are DFQATT and SNEGSKA (reference sequence). Trimming removed 6 bases at V and 0 bases at J, with 12 bases between. The CDR3 extends over 14 amino acids. The CDR3 DNA reads as TGCAGTGCGGCAGGGGACGGCTCCTACAATGAGCAGTTCTTC. Protein product: CSAAGDGSYNEQFF.

The chain couples TRBV15 to TRBJ1-1; D remains unclear. Germline CDR1 LNHNV, CDR2 YYDKDF (reference sequence). The length of the CDR3 is 14 residues. Trimming took off 3 bases at V and 3 bases at J, with 11 bases between the two ends. This CDR3 reads CATSRDGRYTEAFF. The CDR3 nucleotides read TGTGCCACCAGCAGGGACGGCAGGTACACTGAAGCTTTCTTT.

This clonotype turned up a few times. V is TRBV20-1 and J is TRBJ1-4; perhaps TRBD1 as D (5 bases). The CDR3 sequence is 12 residues long. The germline V gene has CDR1 DFQATT and CDR2 SNEGSKA (reference sequence). V was clipped by 6 bases and J by 5 bases, with 10 bases between them. The CDR3, as DNA: TGCAGTGCGGGGGGACTGAATGAAAAACTGTTTTTT. Protein sequence: CSAGGLNEKLFF.

Points on this clonotype: This may be a read error, as it is one base from a much larger clone. This chain joins TRBV29-1 and TRBJ2-1; D is unclear. V lost 1 base and J 13 bases, leaving 14 bases between the germline ends. Germline V gene sequence: CDR1 SQVTM, CDR2 ANQGSEA. The CDR3 totals 12 residues. CDR3 in amino acids: CSVEAPQETQFF. The CDR3 nucleotides are TGCAGCGTTGAAGCCCCCCAAGAGACCCAGTTCTTC.

CDR3 sequence: CASSLIVTSGNTGELFF. The DNA of the CDR3 is TGCGCCAGCAGCTTGATTGTTACTAGCGGAAACACCGGGGAGCTGTTTTTT. The V call is TRBV5-1, the J call TRBJ2-2; 8 bases fit TRBD2. The germline CDR1 and CDR2 sequences are SGHRS and YFSETQ. The CDR3 is 17 amino acids. J gave up 2 bases and V 1 base, and 7 bases lay outside the gene matches.

The chain couples TRBV11-3 to TRBJ2-1; tentatively, D is TRBD1 (6 bases). V was trimmed by 6 bases and J by 6 bases, leaving 12 bases between them. The CDR3 loop spans 13 amino acids. The germline V gene encodes CDR1 SGHNT and CDR2 YENEEA. The CDR3 DNA reads as TGTGCCAGCAGTTCTCGACAGGTCAATGAGCAGTTCTTC. It specifies CASSSRQVNEQFF.

This rearrangement joins TRBV4-2 to TRBJ2-7, with D possibly being TRBD1 (5 bases). The CDR3 is 16 amino acids. Per the germline V gene, CDR1 is LGHNA and CDR2 is YNFKEQ. V was cut by 0 bases and J by 5 bases, with 17 bases left in between. CDR3 DNA sequence: TGTGCCAGCAGCCAAGATCTCGGGCAGTGGGGCGACGAGCAGTACTTC. Translating gives CASSQDLGQWGDEQYF.

The chain recombines TRBV6-1 with TRBJ2-1; a weak D match, TRBD1 (5 bases). Trimming pared 3 bases from V and 1 base from J, leaving 10 bases between. The CDR3 is 15 residues long. CDR1 is MNHNS and CDR2 is SASEGT in the germline V gene. The CDR3 DNA follows: TGTGCCAGCAGTGAGTACAGGCTTTCCTACAATGAGCAGTTCTTC. Translating gives CASSEYRLSYNEQFF.

The chain joins TRBV7-2 to TRBJ1-1, with D unclear. CDR1 and CDR2 (germline): SGHTA, FQGNSA. The CDR3 is made up of 12 amino acids. Trimming removed 5 bases from V and 7 bases from J, with 11 bases in between. CDR3 in DNA: TGTGCCAGCAGCGCTGGGAGGATTGAAGCTTTCTTT. It specifies CASSAGRIEAFF.

This clonotype was observed a few times. The genes are TRBV27 and TRBJ2-1; perhaps TRBD1 as D (5 bases). This CDR3 has 14 amino acids. CDR1 is MNHEY and CDR2 is SMNVEV in the germline V gene (reference sequence). V lost 4 bases and J lost 3, with 10 bases in between. The CDR3 loop is CASSWGPRYNEQFF. The CDR3, as DNA: TGTGCCAGCAGTTGGGGCCCCCGCTACAATGAGCAGTTCTTC.

A few counts support this clonotype. This rearrangement joins TRBV20-1 to TRBJ2-1, with D perhaps TRBD1 (6 bases). The CDR3 runs to 16 residues. With 0 bases removed from V and 7 bases from J, the gap between germline ends came to 19 bases. The germline V gene encodes CDR1 DFQATT and CDR2 SNEGSKA (reference sequence). CDR3 sequence: CSARDFDRFRENEQFF. The CDR3 coding sequence is TGCAGTGCTAGAGATTTTGACAGGTTCCGAGAGAATGAGCAGTTCTTC.

CDR3 in DNA: TGTGCCAGCAGGGGAAGGGTTGGGACTAGCGGGGACCCTCATACGCAGTATTTT. This codes for CASRGRVGTSGDPHTQYF. The chain couples TRBV4-2 to TRBJ2-3; TRBD2 matches 13 bases. With 6 bases clipped from V and 7 bases from J, the junction kept 16 bases outside the gene matches. The V gene's germline CDR1 is LGHNA and CDR2 YNFKEQ. CDR3 length equals 18 residues.

In the case of this clonotype: One end of the junction does not line up with germline, which may come from a read error. The chain joins TRBV4-3 to TRBJ2-1; D is uncertain. Germline assignment: CDR1 LGHNA and CDR2 YSLEER. The CDR3 loop spans 16 amino acids. CDR3 coding DNA: TGCACCAGCAGCCAGAGACCCAGCAGCTCCTACAATGAGCAGTTCTTC. It codes for CTSSQRPSSSYNEQFF.

This chain links TRBV6-6 with TRBJ2-7; TRBD1 aligns across 7 bases. The CDR3 loop spans 15 amino acids. Trimming took 7 bases from V and 1 from J; bases not matched to a gene: 10. CDR1 MNHNY and CDR2 SVGAGI come from the germline V gene (reference sequence). The CDR3 DNA sequence: TGTGCCAGCACTGGGTGGGACAGTGATTCCTACGAGCAGTACTTC. Translated: CASTGWDSDSYEQYF.

This rearrangement joins TRBV19 to TRBJ1-5, with D maybe TRBD1 (5 bases). Germline loops: CDR1 LNHDA, CDR2 SQIVND (reference sequence). The CDR3 spans 15 residues. V was trimmed by 4 bases and J by 3 bases, leaving 13 bases between them. CDR3 loop: CASSRSLGDNQPQHF. As DNA, the CDR3 is TGTGCCAGTAGTAGGTCATTGGGGGACAATCAGCCCCAGCATTTT.

The rearrangement joins TRBV20-1 to TRBJ1-2; the D is unclear. The CDR3 is 11 amino acids. The germline V gene encodes CDR1 DFQATT and CDR2 SNEGSKA (reference sequence). V dropped 5 bases and J dropped 6 bases, with 10 bases sitting between them. The CDR3 reads CSADQPHGYTF. The CDR3 DNA follows: TGCAGTGCTGACCAACCCCATGGCTACACCTTC.

The chain is built from TRBV5-6 and TRBJ2-3, with TRBD1 matching 8 bases. J gave up 6 bases and V 4 bases, and 13 bases lay outside the gene matches. The CDR3 totals 16 residues. Germline V gene data show CDR1 as SGHDT and CDR2 as YYEEEE. The CDR3 DNA is TGTGCCAGCAGCAAAGACAGGGGCCGAGACGGGGATACGCAGTATTTT. It codes for CASSKDRGRDGDTQYF.

V is TRBV7-9 and J is TRBJ1-1; 8 bases agree with TRBD1. The germline gives CDR1 SEHNR, CDR2 FQNEAQ (reference sequence). Unmatched junction bases numbered 5, after V lost 1 base and J lost 10 bases. The CDR3 runs 13 residues. The CDR3 nucleotides read TGTGCCAGCAGCTTAGGACAGGGGAACGGAGCTTTCTTT. Translating gives CASSLGQGNGAFF.